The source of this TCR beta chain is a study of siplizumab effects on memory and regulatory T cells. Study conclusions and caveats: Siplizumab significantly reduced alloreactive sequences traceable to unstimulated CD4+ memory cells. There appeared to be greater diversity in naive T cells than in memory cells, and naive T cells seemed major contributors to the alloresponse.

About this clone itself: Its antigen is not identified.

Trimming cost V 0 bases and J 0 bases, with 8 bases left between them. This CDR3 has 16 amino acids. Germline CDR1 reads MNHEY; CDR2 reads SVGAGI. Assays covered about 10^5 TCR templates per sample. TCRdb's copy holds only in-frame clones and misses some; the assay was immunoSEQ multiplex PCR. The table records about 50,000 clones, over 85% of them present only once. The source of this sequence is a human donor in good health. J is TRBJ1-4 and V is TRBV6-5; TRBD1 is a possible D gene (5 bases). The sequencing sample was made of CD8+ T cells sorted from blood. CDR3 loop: CASSYSRGATNEKLFF. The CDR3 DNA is TGTGCCAGCAGTTACTCTAGGGGTGCAACTAATGAAAAACTGTTTTTT.